This T cell receptor (beta chain) was captured in a study of T-cell memory formation after mild COVID-19. Study-wide results and caveats: There was a balanced CD4/CD8 profile in clones contracting day 15 to 85, and later expanders leaned CD4+.

Only a few counts were recorded for this clonotype. Its antigen remains unidentified. V shed 6 bases and J 8 bases; nucleotides not matched to a gene: 10. The germline CDR1 and CDR2 sequences are SQVTM and ANQGSEA. The CDR3 runs 14 residues. After 5'RACE with constant-segment primers, TCR alpha and TCR beta cDNA libraries carrying sample barcodes and UMIs were obtained. TCRdb fed the 5' RACE reads into MiXCR, producing one record per CDR3 protein. The sample includes some 440,000 distinct CDR3 sequences, approximately 25% of them seen just once. The J gene is TRBJ2-3, the V gene TRBV29-1, with 11 nucleotides matching TRBD2. The receptor comes from an adult woman who had mild COVID-19 (a few samples of this study predate the infection). Cell type and time point are not known. The sequenced sample consisted of PBMCs or a T cell subset sorted from them (not recorded which). CDR3 sequence (DNA): TGCAGCGTGTCGGTAGCGGGGGGGCAGTCTACGCAGTATTTT. Its translation is CSVSVAGGQSTQYF.